The 28 T cell receptor beta chains below come from one sample, sequenced in a study of technical replicates of blood from four donors. Clones were sequenced by immunoSEQ multiplex PCR, and TCRdb holds only the in-frame ones, with some missing. The sample has approximately 100,000 clones; nearly 96% are singletons. The sample taken for sequencing was T cells isolated from PBMCs. Receptors originate from a human donor in good health.

V is TRBV4-2 and J is TRBJ2-1; TRBD1 might be the D (6 bases). The CDR3 is 15 residues long. V was shortened by 4 bases and J by 0 bases, with 10 bases between the two germline ends. From germline, CDR1 is LGHNA and CDR2 YNFKEQ. CDR3: CASSPQGSSYNEQFF. CDR3 DNA: TGTGCCAGCAGCCCACAGGGCAGCTCCTACAATGAGCAGTTCTTC.

The V gene is TRBV28, the J gene TRBJ1-1; D is unresolved. CDR1 and CDR2 from the germline V gene are MDHEN and SYDVKM. The CDR3 is made up of 17 amino acids. V was pared by 6 bases and J by 0 bases, with 20 bases between. CDR3 region: CASRTPWVGGLNTEAFF. The DNA for the CDR3 is TGTGCCAGCAGGACTCCCTGGGTGGGAGGGTTGAACACTGAAGCTTTCTTT.

This CDR3 is CATLDSYSNQPQHF. Here the CDR3 DNA reads TGTGCCACCTTGGACAGTTATAGCAATCAGCCCCAGCATTTT. This rearrangement joins TRBV19 to TRBJ1-5, with D possibly being TRBD1 (6 bases). Germline loops: CDR1 LNHDA, CDR2 SQIVND (reference sequence). The V and J ends lost 10 bases and 0 bases respectively, with 13 bases between them. This CDR3 is built from 14 residues.

This chain joins TRBV5-5 and TRBJ1-3, with 7 bases identical to TRBD1. Germline CDR1 is SGHKS and CDR2 is YYEKEE (reference sequence). The CDR3 covers 17 residues. V was pared by 5 bases and J by 0 bases, with 11 bases of the junction left unmatched. This chain's CDR3 is CASSLRTGLVSGNTIYF. The CDR3 DNA sequence: TGTGCCAGCAGTCTGAGGACAGGTCTTGTCTCTGGAAACACCATATATTTT.

This clone was observed a single time. The V gene is TRBV14, the J gene TRBJ2-1; 11 nucleotides agree with TRBD1. Germline lookup yields CDR1 SGHDN and CDR2 FVKESK. V was clipped by 4 bases and J by 5 bases; unmatched bases: 4. The CDR3 is 15 amino acids. In nucleotides, the CDR3 is TGTGCCAGCAGCCCCGGACAGGGGGCAGACAATGAGCAGTTCTTC. It is translated as CASSPGQGADNEQFF.

This chain links TRBV11-3 with TRBJ2-3; no reliable D call. V dropped 3 bases and J dropped 2 bases, with 12 bases sitting between them. CDR1 SGHNT and CDR2 YENEEA come from the germline V gene. The CDR3 length is 15 residues. CDR3 in amino acids: CASSFRDSPTDTQYF. Here the CDR3 DNA reads TGTGCCAGCAGCTTCCGAGACTCACCCACAGATACGCAGTATTTT.

The chain joins TRBV5-1 to TRBJ2-7, with TRBD1 matching 7 bases. Trimming cost V 2 bases and J 9 bases; bases outside gene matches: 14. The germline V gene has CDR1 SGHRS and CDR2 YFSETQ. This CDR3 is 15 amino acids long. The CDR3 bases are TGCGCCAGCAGCTTAGAACAGGGGCCCATGTCATCGCAGTACTTC. Translating it yields CASSLEQGPMSSQYF.

The V gene is TRBV5-1, the J gene TRBJ2-2, with TRBD1 matching 8 bases. This CDR3 region has 16 residues. The trim removed 1 base at V and 6 bases at J, leaving 8 bases unmatched. Germline V gives CDR1 SGHRS, CDR2 YFSETQ. The CDR3 coding sequence is TGCGCCAGCAGCTTGAAGCTACAGGGGGGATCCGGGGAGCTGTTTTTT. This sequence encodes CASSLKLQGGSGELFF.

This clone occurred once. This chain connects TRBV2 to TRBJ1-2, with 10 bases lining up with TRBD1. The J segment lost 1 base and the V segment lost 4 bases, leaving 0 bases of the junction unmatched. The germline V gene encodes CDR1 SNHLY and CDR2 FYNNEI. The CDR3 has 14 amino acids. The CDR3, as DNA: TGTGCCAGCAGTGGGACAGGGGGTAACTATGGCTACACCTTC. Protein: CASSGTGGNYGYTF.

The chain employs TRBV10-3 and TRBJ1-2; D is uncertain. Trimming cost V 2 bases and J 8 bases, with 12 bases left between them. Germline lookup yields CDR1 ENHRY and CDR2 SYGVKD. This CDR3 region has 13 residues. CDR3 sequence reads: CAISEPLRGGYTF. The CDR3 DNA reads TGTGCCATCAGTGAGCCTCTTCGCGGGGGCTACACCTTC.

A remark on this clone: At one end, the junction sequence differs from germline, possibly due to a read error. The rearrangement uses TRBV6-5 and TRBJ2-7, with 13 bases that match TRBD2. Germline loops: CDR1 MNHEY, CDR2 SVGAGI. The CDR3 extends over 14 amino acids. CDR3 sequence: CASSYPGLAGRYHF. The CDR3, as DNA: TGTGCCAGCAGTTACCCGGGACTAGCGGGGAGGTACCACTTC.

The chain joins TRBV6-5 to TRBJ1-2, with D possibly being TRBD1 (6 bases). Germline CDR1 is MNHEY and CDR2 is SVGAGI. Trimming left V 0 bases short and J 4 bases short, with 15 bases between. CDR3 length equals 16 residues. The CDR3 nucleotides read TGTGCCAGCAGTTACTCGACGGGGGGGCATGTCTATGGCTACACCTTC. Encoded protein: CASSYSTGGHVYGYTF.

This rearrangement joins TRBV4-2 to TRBJ2-5, with 8 positions matching TRBD2. Germline CDR1 reads LGHNA; CDR2 reads YNFKEQ. This CDR3 spans 15 amino acids. The V and J ends lost 1 base and 5 bases, in that order; junction bases with no gene match: 6. CDR3 nucleotides: TGTGCCAGCAGCCAAGCGACGGGAGGGCCGGAGACCCAGTACTTC. Amino acids: CASSQATGGPETQYF.

The V gene is TRBV10-2, the J gene TRBJ2-3; D remains unclear. Germline CDR1 and CDR2: WSHSY and SAAADI. This CDR3 is 12 amino acids long. Trimming cost V 6 bases and J 5 bases, with 9 bases left between them. The CDR3 here is CASSLNRDTQYF. CDR3 sequence (DNA): TGCGCCAGCAGCCTTAATAGAGATACGCAGTATTTT.

The chain couples TRBV11-2 to TRBJ1-3; D is unclear. The CDR3 loop spans 12 amino acids. The V gene's germline CDR1 is SGHAT and CDR2 FQNNGV. The V end was cut by 5 bases, the J end by 8 bases, with 10 bases between. CDR3 region: CASSLSRDTIYF. The CDR3 nucleotides read TGTGCCAGCAGCCTATCCCGGGACACCATATATTTT.

The CDR3 nucleotides are TGTGCCAGTAGTAGATCCGGGATCTATGGCTACACCTTC. Its protein is CASSRSGIYGYTF. The rearrangement joins TRBV19 to TRBJ1-2; D ambiguous. Between the trimmed V and J ends, which lost 4 bases and 4 bases, there was a span of 10 bases. Germline V gives CDR1 LNHDA, CDR2 SQIVND (reference sequence). The CDR3 is made up of 13 amino acids.

The J gene is TRBJ1-1, the V gene TRBV27, with a possible D match to TRBD1 (6 bases). This CDR3 spans 14 amino acids. Germline V gene sequence: CDR1 MNHEY, CDR2 SMNVEV (reference sequence). Trimming stripped 3 bases from V and 1 base from J, with 9 bases between. CDR3 sequence: CASSLGAKNTEAFF. The CDR3 nucleotides are TGTGCCAGCAGTTTGGGGGCTAAGAACACTGAAGCTTTCTTT.

The rearrangement links TRBV25-1 to TRBJ2-3; D is possibly TRBD2 (6 bases). V lost 5 bases and J lost 0, with 12 bases in between. Germline CDR1 is MGHDK and CDR2 is SYGVNS. The CDR3 extends over 15 amino acids. The CDR3 DNA sequence: TGTGCCAGCAGTTGGGGACTCTACAGCACAGATACGCAGTATTTT. Protein product: CASSWGLYSTDTQYF.

V usage is TRBV5-1 and J usage is TRBJ2-2, with D perhaps matching TRBD1 (5 bases). This CDR3 contains 15 residues. Germline V gene sequence: CDR1 SGHRS, CDR2 YFSETQ. Trimming left V 5 bases short and J 4 bases short, with 15 bases between. The CDR3 DNA sequence: TGCGCCAGCAGAGCGCAGGGTAGGGGCACCGGGGAGCTGTTTTTT. Protein: CASRAQGRGTGELFF.

This clone was counted once. The chain employs TRBV7-9 and TRBJ2-7; maybe TRBD2 (6 bases). This CDR3 region has 14 residues. Per the germline V gene, CDR1 is SEHNR and CDR2 is FQNEAQ (reference sequence). The V end lost 1 base, the J end lost 7 bases, and 14 bases lay between the germline ends. The CDR3 sequence: CASSLGVRREEQYF. CDR3 in DNA: TGTGCCAGCAGCTTAGGGGTGCGGAGGGAAGAGCAGTACTTC.

This chain connects TRBV6-1 to TRBJ2-5, with D maybe TRBD1 (5 bases). Germline CDR1 and CDR2: MNHNS and SASEGT. The CDR3 totals 15 residues. V was shortened by 7 bases and J by 1 base, with 16 bases between the two germline ends. The CDR3 DNA reads as TGTGCCAGCACGAACAACAGGATACCCCAAGAGACCCAGTACTTC. Its translation: CASTNNRIPQETQYF.

J is TRBJ1-5 and V is TRBV28; D is ambiguous. The length of the CDR3 is 15 residues. Trimming removed 8 bases from V and 0 bases from J, with 14 bases in between. Germline-derived CDR1 and CDR2 are MDHEN and SYDVKM. In DNA form, the CDR3 reads TGTGCCAGCGCATCAGAAGTTTATAGCAATCAGCCCCAGCATTTT. This encodes CASASEVYSNQPQHF.

The genes are TRBV6-1 and TRBJ2-7, with 7 positions matching TRBD2. The V gene end was trimmed by 2 bases and the J gene end by 5 bases; junction bases not matched to a gene: 12. Germline assignment: CDR1 MNHNS and CDR2 SASEGT. The CDR3 contains 16 residues. CDR3 in amino acids: CASSERGGALYHEQYF. As DNA, the CDR3 is TGTGCCAGCAGTGAACGGGGAGGGGCGTTATACCACGAGCAGTACTTC.

As for this clone: One end of the junction fails to match germline, which may point to a read error. The V and J genes are TRBV6-1 and TRBJ2-7; 9 nucleotides line up with TRBD1. CDR3 size: 15 residues. CDR1 and CDR2 (germline): MNHNS, SASEGT. CDR3 protein: CASSGGTGFPYEQYF. CDR3 in DNA: TGTGCCAGTAGTGGGGGGACAGGGTTCCCCTACGAGCAGTACTTC.

This clone came up once. The genes are TRBV5-1 and TRBJ2-7, with D hard to call. Germline V gene lookup returns CDR1 SGHRS and CDR2 YFSETQ. Trimming cost V 4 bases and J 1 base, with 12 bases left between them. The CDR3 length is 14 residues. CDR3 DNA sequence: TGCGCCAGCAGCCATGGAGTTAGTTCCTACGAGCAGTACTTC. Translated: CASSHGVSSYEQYF.

This rearrangement joins TRBV29-1 to TRBJ1-3; D might be TRBD1 (6 bases). Germline assignment: CDR1 SQVTM and CDR2 ANQGSEA. The V end lost 7 bases, the J end lost 4 bases, and 14 bases lay between the germline ends. The CDR3 has 13 amino acids. The CDR3 reads CSARTGNGNTIYF. In nucleotides, the CDR3 is TGCAGCGCGAGAACAGGGAACGGAAACACCATATATTTT.

This rearrangement joins TRBV9 to TRBJ1-2; 8 bases map to TRBD1. Losses at the gene ends were 6 bases for V and 7 bases for J; bases not matched to a gene: 14. Per germline, CDR1 SGDLS and CDR2 YYNGEE. The CDR3 has 15 amino acids. The CDR3 DNA is TGTGCCAGCACCTCCTGGGCAGGGGGCTTGGGTGGCTACACCTTC. Translated, it gives CASTSWAGGLGGYTF.

The gene calls are TRBV29-1 and TRBJ2-7; 7 positions match TRBD2. The CDR3 extends over 14 amino acids. CDR1 is SQVTM and CDR2 is ANQGSEA in the germline V gene. Trimming cost V 4 bases and J 4 bases; bases outside gene matches: 10. This chain's CDR3 is CSVASPSGVYEQYF. For the CDR3, the DNA is TGCAGCGTTGCCTCCCCTAGCGGAGTTTACGAGCAGTACTTC.